The text below deals with one T cell receptor beta chain. Its antigen remains unknown. Profiled with immunoSEQ multiplex PCR; TCRdb holds only in-frame clones, not every one. The sample includes 65,000 to 70,000 clones, 75% to 80% seen only once; the top ten take about 1.6%. This sample is part of a study of OX40 agonist ivuxolimab in advanced cancers. Study details: The patients received agonistic anti-OX40 (CD134) antibody ivuxolimab.

Trimming removed 1 base from V and 3 bases from J; junction bases left unmatched: 8. The CDR3 runs 18 residues. Germline CDR1 and CDR2: ENHRY and SYGVKD. Study-wide results and limits: The mean number of expanded clones was higher in CD8+ T cells than in CD4+.

Enrollment shut out patients with autoimmune disease history or systemic immunosuppression. This rearrangement joins TRBV10-3 to TRBJ2-7; 14 bases are shared with TRBD2. The sequencing used CD4+ or CD8+ T cells sorted from blood, collected in a trial of the OX40 agonist ivuxolimab. The receptor comes from an adult with an advanced solid tumor such as melanoma, head and neck, liver or kidney cancer. CDR3 sequence reads: CAISEWTSGRQSFYEQYF. DNA of the CDR3: TGTGCCATCAGTGAGTGGACTAGCGGGAGGCAGAGTTTCTACGAGCAGTACTTC.